This TCR beta chain was sequenced during a study of blood T cell repertoires in COVID-19. Overall study: Collection of acute and convalescent COVID-19 samples took place in the United States, Italy and Spain.

V dropped 4 bases and J dropped 6; count of bases not matched to a gene: 10. The CDR3 covers 16 residues. Germline-derived CDR1 and CDR2 are MDHEN and SYDVKM. This clone was found a few times. As processed by the authors: Estimation of nucleated cell counts was performed using reference gene primer amplification. Produced via immunoSEQ multiplex PCR; TCRdb's table is partial and in-frame only. From that table come the V and J calls and clone size; the DNA was used to work out D and trimming. Among around 100,000 clones listed, approximately 62% were seen once. The source of this sequence is a man at least 80 years old with acute or convalescent COVID-19. J is TRBJ2-4 and V is TRBV28, with 9 bases fitting TRBD1. The specimen sequenced was peripheral blood. The CDR3 nucleotides read TGTGCCAGCAGTTCACCCTACAGGGGGCTGGGAAACATTCAGTACTTC. It translates to CASSSPYRGLGNIQYF.